This TCR beta chain is drawn from a study of blood T cell repertoires in COVID-19 (dated by TCRdb to 2020 to 2021). Broadly, across the study: The collaborator samples originated in the United States, Italy and Spain and spanned the acute and convalescent phases of COVID-19. The material from the prospective study consisted of cDNA or gDNA derived from T cells, B-cell-depleted T cells, or PBMCs. Subjects who had been exposed to COVID-19, were actively infected with it, or had recovered from it provided the deeply sampled blood TCRbeta repertoires that made up the dataset. The repertoires were released in a freely available public database intended as a resource for research on the immune response to SARS-CoV-2. The samples were drawn from the first 160 participants of the ongoing ImmuneRACE study and from 950 to 1,500 subjects provided by 6 global collaborators. Nearly every sample came with metadata listing a de-identified subject ID, COVID-19 status, age in years and sex. Where available, HLA class I and class II types were obtained from metadata supplied by the sample provider rather than from assay-based typing.

On the study overall, not on this receptor specifically: The quantity of clinical and demographic metadata differed by source and by participant and was supplied without curation.

One collaborating source in Seattle enrolled patients while the patients were actively infected and followed the patients over time throughout the course of disease. Each collaborating institution followed its own protocols to collect whole blood in K2EDTA tubes. For TCRbeta analysis, collaborators shipped samples in one of three forms: frozen whole blood, isolated PBMCs, or DNA extracted from either of those sample types. The V and J ends are trimmed by 0 bases and 1 base, leaving 9 bases between them. The CDR3 starts with the cysteine, ends with the phenylalanine, and has 16 residues. Of all the DNA, just the CDR3 is kept, 48 bases in frame from base 1. CDR1 and CDR2 are read off the germline V gene as LGHNA and YNFKEQ. Points on this clone: Its antigen specificity is not known. One base away there is no much larger clone; base qualities are not given.

The immunoSEQ Assay, a bias-controlled multiplex PCR, was used to amplify TCRbeta CDR3 regions from genomic DNA. The study's own analysis went as follows. The number of nucleated cells in each sample was estimated from the amplification of reference gene primers within the assay. To quantify the absolute abundance of each unique TCRbeta CDR3 rearrangement, sequence reads were collapsed and filtered. For each sample, productive Simpson clonality was calculated as the square root of Simpson's diversity index across productive rearrangements. This immuneACCESS table, as held by TCRdb, lists in-frame sequences with V and J called but not all clones. Of the missing ones, under half trace to an unresolved V gene in checked studies; the others have no known cause. For V, J and clone size, that table is used; D and trimming come from the DNA. The sample table shows 28,000 or so clones, and approximately 85% are seen once. Of the sample, 7.9% is held by the ten largest clones.

The chain was built from TRBV4-2 and TRBJ2-2, with TRBD2 tentatively as D gene (6 bases match). Sequenced material: peripheral blood. The TCR sequence derives from a man in his 60s with COVID-19, enrolled during active disease. The DNA sequence is TGTGCCAGCAGCCAAGATGGGGGACTGAACACCGGGGAGCTGTTTTTT. Its protein is CASSQDGGLNTGELFF.